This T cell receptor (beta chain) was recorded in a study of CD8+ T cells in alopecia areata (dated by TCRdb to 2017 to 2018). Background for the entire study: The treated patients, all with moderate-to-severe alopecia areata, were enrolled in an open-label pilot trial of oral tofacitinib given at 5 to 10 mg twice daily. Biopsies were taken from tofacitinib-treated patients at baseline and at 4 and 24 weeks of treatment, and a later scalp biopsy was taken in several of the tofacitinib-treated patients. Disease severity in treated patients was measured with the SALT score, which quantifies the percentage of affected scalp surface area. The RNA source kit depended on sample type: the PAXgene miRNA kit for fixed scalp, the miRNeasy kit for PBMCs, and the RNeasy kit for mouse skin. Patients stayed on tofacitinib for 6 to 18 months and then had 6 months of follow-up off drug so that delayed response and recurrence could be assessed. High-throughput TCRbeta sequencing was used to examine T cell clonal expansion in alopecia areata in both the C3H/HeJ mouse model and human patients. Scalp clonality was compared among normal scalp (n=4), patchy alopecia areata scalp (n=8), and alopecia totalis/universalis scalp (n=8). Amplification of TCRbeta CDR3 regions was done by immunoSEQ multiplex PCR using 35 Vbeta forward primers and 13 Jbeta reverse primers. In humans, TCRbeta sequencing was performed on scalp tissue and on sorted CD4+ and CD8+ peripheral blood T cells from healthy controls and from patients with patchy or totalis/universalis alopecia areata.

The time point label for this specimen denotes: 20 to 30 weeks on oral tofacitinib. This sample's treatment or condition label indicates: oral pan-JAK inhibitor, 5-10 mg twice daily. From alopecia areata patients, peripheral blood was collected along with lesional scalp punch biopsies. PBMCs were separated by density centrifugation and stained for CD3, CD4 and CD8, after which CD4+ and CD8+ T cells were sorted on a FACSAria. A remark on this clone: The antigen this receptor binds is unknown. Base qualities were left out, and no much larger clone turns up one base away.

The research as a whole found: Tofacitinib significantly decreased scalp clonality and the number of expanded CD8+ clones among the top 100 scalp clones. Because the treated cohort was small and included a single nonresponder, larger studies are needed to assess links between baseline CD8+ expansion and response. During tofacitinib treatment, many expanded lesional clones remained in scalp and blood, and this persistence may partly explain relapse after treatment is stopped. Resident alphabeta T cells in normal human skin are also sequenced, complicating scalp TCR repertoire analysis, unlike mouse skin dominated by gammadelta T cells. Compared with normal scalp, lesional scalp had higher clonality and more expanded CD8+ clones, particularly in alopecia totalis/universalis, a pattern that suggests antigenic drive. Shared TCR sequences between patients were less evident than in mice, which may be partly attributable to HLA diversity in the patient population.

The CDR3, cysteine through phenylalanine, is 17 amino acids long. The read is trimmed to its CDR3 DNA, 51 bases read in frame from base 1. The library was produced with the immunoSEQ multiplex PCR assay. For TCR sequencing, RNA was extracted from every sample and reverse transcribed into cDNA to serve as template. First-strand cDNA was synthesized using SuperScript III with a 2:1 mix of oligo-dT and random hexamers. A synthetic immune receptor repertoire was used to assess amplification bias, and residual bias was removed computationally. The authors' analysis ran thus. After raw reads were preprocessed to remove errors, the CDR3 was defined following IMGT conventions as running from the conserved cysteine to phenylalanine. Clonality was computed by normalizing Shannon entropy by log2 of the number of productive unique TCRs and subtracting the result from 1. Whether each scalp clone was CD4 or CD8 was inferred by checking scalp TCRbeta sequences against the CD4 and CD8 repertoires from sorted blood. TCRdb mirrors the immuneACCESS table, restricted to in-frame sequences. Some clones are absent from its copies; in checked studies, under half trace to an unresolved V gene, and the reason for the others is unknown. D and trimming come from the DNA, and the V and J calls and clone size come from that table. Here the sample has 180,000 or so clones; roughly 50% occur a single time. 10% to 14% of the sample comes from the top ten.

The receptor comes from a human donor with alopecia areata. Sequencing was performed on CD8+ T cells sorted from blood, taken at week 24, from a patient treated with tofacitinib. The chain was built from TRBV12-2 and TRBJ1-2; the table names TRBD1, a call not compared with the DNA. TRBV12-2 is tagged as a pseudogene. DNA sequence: TGTGCAAGTCGCTTAGGTTCTAACAGGGAATGGTCGGGTGGCTACACCTTC. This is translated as CASRLGSNREWSGGYTF.